Following are 25 T cell receptor beta chains from one sample sequenced in a study of blood T cell repertoires in COVID-19. Using immunoSEQ multiplex PCR, the repertoire was profiled, and TCRdb retains in-frame clones only, with some absent. The table has over 200,000 clones, nearly 90% seen once. The specimen sequenced was PBMCs or T cells enriched from blood (not recorded which). Receptors were obtained from a man under 40 who had been exposed to COVID-19.

The rearrangement uses TRBV6-6 and TRBJ2-1; 9 bases match TRBD2. The CDR3 loop spans 23 amino acids. V shed 6 bases, J shed 0 bases, and the junction held 27 bases outside the gene matches. Germline values: CDR1 MNHNY, CDR2 SVGAGI (reference sequence). CDR3: CASSSPVPPSGAQRRISYNEQFF. In DNA form, the CDR3 reads TGTGCCAGCAGCTCTCCCGTTCCTCCTAGCGGGGCGCAGCGGAGAATCTCCTACAATGAGCAGTTCTTC.

V and J are TRBV3-1 (or the pseudogene TRBV3-2) and TRBJ1-1, with TRBD1 identical over 7 bases. Germline V gene data show CDR1 as LGHDT and CDR2 as YNNKEL (reference sequence). V dropped 5 bases and J dropped 2; count of bases not matched to a gene: 2. The CDR3 spans 13 residues. CDR3 sequence reads: CASSYRGNTEAFF. In DNA form, the CDR3 reads TGTGCCAGCAGCTACAGGGGTAACACTGAAGCTTTCTTT.

The J gene is TRBJ1-3, the V gene TRBV19; D gene ambiguous. The CDR3 totals 11 residues. Trimming shortened V by 9 bases and J by 8 bases, and 11 bases separated the two germline ends. CDR1 and CDR2 (germline): LNHDA, SQIVND (reference sequence). The CDR3 loop reads CASQLADTIYF. CDR3 DNA sequence: TGTGCCAGCCAACTGGCGGACACCATATATTTT.

The chain employs TRBV5-1 and TRBJ2-7; 9 nucleotides line up with TRBD1. The CDR3 contains 13 residues. The J segment lost 7 bases and the V segment lost 1 base, leaving 3 bases of the junction unmatched. Germline CDR1 SGHRS, CDR2 YFSETQ. The CDR3 region has the DNA TGCGCCAGCAGCTTGACAGGGGGCTGGGAGCAGTACTTC. Protein product: CASSLTGGWEQYF.

The CDR3 spells CASSGRPPGGGGYEQYF. As DNA, the CDR3 is TGTGCCAGCAGCGGTCGTCCACCTGGCGGGGGAGGTTACGAGCAGTACTTC. The chain combines TRBV9 with TRBJ2-7, with TRBD2 matching over 7 bases. The CDR3 is made up of 17 amino acids. Germline CDR1 reads SGDLS; CDR2 reads YYNGEE. Trimming at V came to 3 bases and at J to 4 bases, leaving 16 bases not matched to a gene.

V usage is TRBV7-2 and J usage is TRBJ1-2; possibly TRBD1 for D (5 bases). V was pared by 4 bases and J by 4 bases, with 13 bases between. The CDR3 extends over 14 amino acids. Looked up from germline, CDR1 is SGHTA and CDR2 is FQGNSA. The CDR3: CASSSRGGTYGYTF. CDR3 sequence (DNA): TGTGCCAGCAGCTCCCGGGGAGGGACCTATGGCTACACCTTC. Using reference TRBV7-2 and TRBJ1-2 for the parts outside the CDR3, the full variable domain is GAGVSQSPSNKVTEKGKDVELRCDPISGHTALYWYRQSLGQGLEFLIYFQGNSAPDKSGLPSDRFSAERTGGSVSTLTIQRTQQEDSAVYLCASSSRGGTYGYTFGSGTRLTVV.

The V call is TRBV19, the J call TRBJ2-2; D unclear. The CDR3 spans 13 residues. The germline V gene encodes CDR1 LNHDA and CDR2 SQIVND (reference sequence). V lost 8 bases and J 7 bases, leaving 14 bases between the germline ends. The CDR3, as DNA: TGTGCCAGTGGGTTATTAGGAGTCGGGGAGCTGTTTTTT. It translates to CASGLLGVGELFF.

This chain connects TRBV11-3 to TRBJ2-3; 10 bases match TRBD2. The CDR3 extends over 14 amino acids. V lost 6 bases and J lost 11; bases outside the gene matches: 11. Germline V gene data show CDR1 as SGHNT and CDR2 as YENEEA. The CDR3 region is CASSLTGTSVGQYF. Here the CDR3 DNA reads TGTGCCAGCAGTCTTACCGGGACTAGCGTTGGGCAGTATTTT.

Regarding this clone: At one boundary the junction diverges from the germline segment, which might be a read error. The same CDR3 is also encoded by other DNA sequences in this sample. The chain combines TRBV18 with TRBJ2-5; D is perhaps TRBD2 (6 bases). The germline CDR1 and CDR2 sequences are KGHSH and LQKENI. This CDR3 has 17 residues. In DNA, the CDR3 is TGCGCCAGCTCACCGGTAGGAGGGACTCAATTTCAAGAGACCCAGTACTTC. Translation: CASSPVGGTQFQETQYF.

The chain couples TRBV7-9 to TRBJ2-3; 9 bases align to TRBD2. This CDR3 is 15 amino acids long. V shed 1 base and J 7 bases; nucleotides not matched to a gene: 6. The germline gives CDR1 SEHNR, CDR2 FQNEAQ (reference sequence). CDR3 residues: CASSLGDSGGYTQYF. The CDR3 DNA is TGTGCCAGCAGCTTAGGTGATAGCGGGGGTTATACGCAGTATTTT.

The chain links TRBV6-2 or TRBV6-3 to TRBJ1-4, with D tentatively TRBD1 (6 bases). The CDR3 has 16 residues. CDR1 and CDR2 from the germline V gene are MNHEY and SVGEGT. Trimming left V 6 bases short and J 11 bases short, with 25 bases between. The CDR3 DNA is TGTGCCAGCAGCCAGCCCCCCGGGGGGGGCCCTGAGAAACTGTTTTTT. It yields the protein CASSQPPGGGPEKLFF.

This chain joins TRBV4-3 and TRBJ2-2; TRBD1 matches at 11 bases. Germline CDR1 is LGHNA and CDR2 is YSLEER. The CDR3 is made up of 16 amino acids. J was trimmed by 7 bases and V by 2 bases; bases with no gene match: 6. The CDR3 coding sequence is TGCGCCAGCAGCCAACTTGGACAGGGGGCGGGCGGGGAGCTGTTTTTT. Protein: CASSQLGQGAGGELFF.

This clone was detected once. The CDR3 reads CASSLAGGQGTYEQYF. The CDR3 region has the DNA TGTGCCAGCAGCCTAGCTGGGGGACAGGGGACCTACGAGCAGTACTTC. The chain has TRBV5-5 and TRBJ2-7, with 10 bases identical to TRBD1. Germline loops: CDR1 SGHKS, CDR2 YYEKEE (reference sequence). This CDR3 region has 16 residues. V was clipped by 4 bases and J by 2 bases; unmatched bases: 9.

This clone was seen only once. V is TRBV12-3 or TRBV12-4 and J is TRBJ1-1, with 7 bases fitting TRBD1. The CDR3 extends over 13 amino acids. The V gene end was trimmed by 1 base and the J gene end by 4 bases; junction bases not matched to a gene: 0. This CDR3 is CASSLDRGTEAFF. In DNA, the CDR3 is TGTGCCAGCAGTTTAGACAGGGGCACTGAAGCTTTCTTT.

The chain is built from TRBV5-1 and TRBJ1-2; 9 nucleotides line up with TRBD1. V shed 3 bases, J shed 0 bases, and the junction held 3 bases outside the gene matches. The germline V gene encodes CDR1 SGHRS and CDR2 YFSETQ. The CDR3 has 15 amino acids. The CDR3 DNA reads TGCGCCAGCAGCTGGGGACAGGGACCTAACTATGGCTACACCTTC. Translating gives CASSWGQGPNYGYTF.

V usage is TRBV11-2 and J usage is TRBJ1-2; D perhaps matches TRBD1 (6 bases). The ends were cut back, 6 bases at V and 8 bases at J, with 16 bases in the middle. CDR3 length equals 13 residues. Per the germline V gene, CDR1 is SGHAT and CDR2 is FQNNGV. The CDR3 loop is CASRTTGGAGYTF. In DNA, the CDR3 is TGTGCCAGCAGGACCACGGGGGGGGCCGGCTACACCTTC.

The rearrangement uses TRBV2 and TRBJ2-7, with D possibly matching TRBD1 (5 bases). V gave up 7 bases and J gave up 9 bases, with 22 bases separating them. The germline CDR1 and CDR2 sequences are SNHLY and FYNNEI. This CDR3 region has 14 residues. CDR3 bases: TGTGCCAGCACTGAGTTTGAGGTAGGGGTAGCGCAGTACTTC. Translated, it gives CASTEFEVGVAQYF.

The V and J genes are TRBV4-1 and TRBJ2-6; D is unclear. The CDR3 sequence is 15 residues long. V dropped 1 base and J dropped 0 bases, with 4 bases sitting between them. The germline CDR1 and CDR2 sequences are MGHRA and YSYEKL. This chain's CDR3 is CASSQVNSGANVLTF. DNA for the CDR3: TGCGCCAGCAGCCAAGTTAACTCTGGGGCCAACGTCCTGACTTTC.

The chain has TRBV6-2 or TRBV6-3 and TRBJ2-2; no definite D call. V lost 0 bases and J lost 7, with 15 bases in between. This CDR3 contains 16 residues. CDR1 MNHEY and CDR2 SVGEGT come from the germline V gene. This chain's CDR3 is CASSYSGSVGLGELFF. CDR3 in DNA: TGTGCCAGCAGTTACTCGGGCAGTGTCGGCCTCGGGGAGCTGTTTTTT.

This clone was recorded a few times. V is TRBV27 and J is TRBJ1-2, with D uncertain. Trimming stripped 2 bases from V and 6 bases from J, with 10 bases between. The CDR3 runs 13 residues. Germline V lookup: CDR1 MNHEY, CDR2 SMNVEV (reference sequence). The DNA of the CDR3 is TGTGCCAGCAGTTTAGGCCGAAACAATGGCTACACCTTC. Protein sequence: CASSLGRNNGYTF.

The genes are TRBV9 and TRBJ2-7; TRBD1 might be the D (5 bases). The CDR3 extends over 15 amino acids. Trimming took off 0 bases at V and 0 bases at J, with 10 bases between the two ends. CDR1 and CDR2 (germline): SGDLS, YYNGEE. The CDR3, as DNA: TGTGCCAGCAGCGTAGGAACAGGCCGCTCCTACGAGCAGTACTTC. This translates into CASSVGTGRSYEQYF.

This sequence joins TRBV7-3 and TRBJ2-2; 10 bases map to TRBD2. CDR1 and CDR2 (germline): SGHTA, FQGTGA. CDR3 length equals 15 residues. With 3 bases clipped from V and 5 bases from J, the junction kept 3 bases outside the gene matches. The CDR3 DNA is TGTGCCAGCAGCTTCGGGACTAGCGAGACCGGGGAGCTGTTTTTT. It is translated as CASSFGTSETGELFF. Drawing the rest from reference TRBV7-3 and TRBJ2-2, the complete variable domain is GAGVSQTPSNKVTEKGKYVELRCDPISGHTALYWYRQSLGQGPEFLIYFQGTGAADDSGLPNDRFFAVRPEGSVSTLKIQRTERGDSAVYLCASSFGTSETGELFFGEGSRLTVL.

The chain couples TRBV3-1 (or the pseudogene TRBV3-2) to TRBJ2-7; tentative D call: TRBD1 (5 bases). This CDR3 spans 20 amino acids. Germline V gene lookup returns CDR1 LGHDT and CDR2 YNNKEL (reference sequence). Trimming removed 0 bases at V and 3 bases at J, with 27 bases between. CDR3 coding DNA: TGTGCCAGCAGCCAAGAGGGGCGGCAGCCGTGGAACTACCTCAACTACGAGCAGTACTTC. It codes for CASSQEGRQPWNYLNYEQYF.

The chain links TRBV6-1 to TRBJ2-3; D gene unclear. V shed 0 bases and J shed 0 bases, with 7 bases lying between them. Germline loops: CDR1 MNHNS, CDR2 SASEGT. The CDR3 covers 15 residues. The DNA of the CDR3 is TGTGCCAGCAGTGAAGCGGGCTCTAGCACAGATACGCAGTATTTT. This sequence encodes CASSEAGSSTDTQYF.

This clone has only a few counts. The gene calls are TRBV7-9 and TRBJ2-3; 11 nucleotides agree with TRBD2. Germline V gives CDR1 SEHNR, CDR2 FQNEAQ (reference sequence). The junction had 11 bases not matched to a gene; V was cut back by 4 bases and J by 14 bases. The CDR3 sequence is 14 residues long. The CDR3 region is CASSSTGTSGIAYF. CDR3 DNA: TGTGCCAGCAGCTCGACCGGGACTAGCGGAATAGCGTATTTT.